This paragraph reports one T cell receptor beta chain. The antigen is not known. The record originates from a study of cytomegalovirus exposure and HLA in healthy donors. Whole-study findings and limits: CMV antigen specificity of a few CMV-associated chains was confirmed in vitro. Most TCR sequences proved rare, with some public TCRs found in many donors. The study designated 150 or so TCR beta chains cytomegalovirus-associated.

CDR3 length: 16 residues. CDR1 is SGDLS, CDR2 YYNGEE, per germline. Deletions cut 0 bases from V and 4 bases from J, with 14 bases between. This table comes from immunoSEQ multiplex PCR, and its TCRdb copy is limited to in-frame clones, with some not included. In the table there are 150,000 to 200,000 clones, about 84% of which are singletons. Sequenced input: PBMCs. The chain links TRBV9 to TRBJ2-1, with D maybe TRBD2 (5 bases). This receptor was identified in a woman younger than 30 in good health and CMV-seronegative. CDR3: CASSVDQWGAYNEQFF. In DNA, the CDR3 is TGTGCCAGCAGCGTAGATCAATGGGGAGCGTACAATGAGCAGTTCTTC.